The entry below gives a single TCR beta chain sequence along with its context. Its matching antigen is unknown. Random hexamers primed reverse transcription of 0.5 to 1 ug RNA. The method of amplification for TCR beta CDR3 was immunoSEQ multiplex PCR, covering 54 Vbeta and 13 Jbeta. Each CDR3 protein is one row after TCRdb ran MiXCR on the immunoSEQ multiplex PCR reads. The sample carries 150,000 to 190,000 distinct CDR3 sequences, just under 97% recorded once. The germline CDR1 and CDR2 sequences are LNHDA and SQIVND (reference sequence). The CDR3 spans 13 residues. The V and J ends lost 0 bases and 6 bases respectively, with 6 bases between them. These data are taken from a study of CD8 T cells in Susac syndrome. Notes on the study in general: That the number of individuals in its TCR sequencing and HLA analysis was relatively small was acknowledged by the study.

The sequenced target, TCR beta, came from blood CD8+ and CD4+ T cells. TEMRA cells were FACS-enriched, while CD8+ and CD4+ T cells were negatively isolated. The material sequenced was CD8+ T cells from PBMCs. The chain links TRBV19 to TRBJ1-5, with D hard to call. The receptor was derived from a human donor with multiple sclerosis. Here the CDR3 reads CASSIDLSQPQHF. The CDR3 coding sequence is TGTGCCAGTAGTATAGATCTTAGTCAGCCCCAGCATTTT.